The sequence of this T cell receptor (beta chain) was determined in a study of beta chain features in type 1 diabetes. About the study: The number of sorted cells examined across all samples was some 99,000,000. Study outcomes and limitations: Patients with Type 1 diabetes showed moderately but significantly shorter TCRB CDR3s in all four CD4+ subsets.

This clone was counted between two and nine times. What it binds is unknown. This CDR3 spans 13 amino acids. V dropped 6 bases and J dropped 8; count of bases not matched to a gene: 7. Germline CDR1 reads MDHEN; CDR2 reads SYDVKM. As every portion of the isolated RNA was reverse transcribed, the sequencing read expressed TCRB transcripts. Using immunoSEQ multiplex PCR, the repertoire was profiled, and TCRdb retains in-frame clones only, with some absent. The sample lists fewer than 400,000 clones, roughly 8% occurring once. The rearrangement joins TRBV28 to TRBJ1-2; 9 nucleotides agree with TRBD1. The receptor's source is a woman aged 18-29 years in good health. Input material: central memory CD4+ T cells from blood. This CDR3 is CASSRTGVRGYTF. CDR3 sequence (DNA): TGTGCCAGCAGCAGGACAGGGGTTAGGGGCTACACCTTC.